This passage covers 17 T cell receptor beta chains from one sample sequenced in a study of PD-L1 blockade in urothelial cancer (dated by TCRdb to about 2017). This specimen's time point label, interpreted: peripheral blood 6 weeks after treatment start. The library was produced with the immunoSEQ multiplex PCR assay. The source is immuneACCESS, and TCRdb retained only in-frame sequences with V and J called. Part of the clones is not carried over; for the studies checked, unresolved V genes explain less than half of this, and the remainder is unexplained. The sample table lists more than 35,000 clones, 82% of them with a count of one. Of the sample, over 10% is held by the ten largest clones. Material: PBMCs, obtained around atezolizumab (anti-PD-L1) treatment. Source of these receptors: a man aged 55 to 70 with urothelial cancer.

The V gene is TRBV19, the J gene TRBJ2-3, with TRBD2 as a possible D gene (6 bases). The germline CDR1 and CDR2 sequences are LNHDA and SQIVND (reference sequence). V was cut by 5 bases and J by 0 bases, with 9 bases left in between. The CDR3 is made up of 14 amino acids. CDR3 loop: CASSDGGSTDTQYF. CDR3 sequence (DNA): TGTGCCAGTAGTGACGGGGGAAGCACAGATACGCAGTATTTT.

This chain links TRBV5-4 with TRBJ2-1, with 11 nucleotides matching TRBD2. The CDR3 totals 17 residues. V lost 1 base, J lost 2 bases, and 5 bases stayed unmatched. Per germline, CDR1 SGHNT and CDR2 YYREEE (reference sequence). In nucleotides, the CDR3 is TGTGCCAGCAGCTTGAAAACTAGCGGGAGTCCCTACAATGAGCAGTTCTTC. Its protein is CASSLKTSGSPYNEQFF.

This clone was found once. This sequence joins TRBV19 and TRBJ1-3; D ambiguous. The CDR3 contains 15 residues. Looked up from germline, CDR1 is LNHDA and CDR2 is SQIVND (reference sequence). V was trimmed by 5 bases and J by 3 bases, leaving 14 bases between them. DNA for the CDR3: TGTGCCAGTAGTGCTGGGCTGCAGAGTGGAAACACCATATATTTT. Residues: CASSAGLQSGNTIYF.

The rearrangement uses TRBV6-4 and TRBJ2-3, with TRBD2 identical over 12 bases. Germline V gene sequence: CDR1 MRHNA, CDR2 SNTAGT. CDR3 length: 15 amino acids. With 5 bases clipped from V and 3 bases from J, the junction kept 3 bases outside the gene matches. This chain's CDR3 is CASSPGLAGTDTQYF. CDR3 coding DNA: TGTGCCAGCAGTCCCGGACTAGCGGGGACAGATACGCAGTATTTT.

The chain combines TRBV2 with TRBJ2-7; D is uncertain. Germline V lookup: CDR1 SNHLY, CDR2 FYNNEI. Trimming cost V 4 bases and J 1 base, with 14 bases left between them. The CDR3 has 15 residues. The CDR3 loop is CASSGLLRGSYEQYF. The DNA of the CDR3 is TGTGCCAGCAGTGGACTCCTCCGAGGTTCCTACGAGCAGTACTTC.

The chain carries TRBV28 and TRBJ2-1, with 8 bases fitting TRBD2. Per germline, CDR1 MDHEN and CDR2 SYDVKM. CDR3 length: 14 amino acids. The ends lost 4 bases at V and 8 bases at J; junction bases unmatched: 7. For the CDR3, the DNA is TGTGCCAGCAGTTCCCTAGCGGGTGCTGATGAGCAGTTCTTC. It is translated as CASSSLAGADEQFF.

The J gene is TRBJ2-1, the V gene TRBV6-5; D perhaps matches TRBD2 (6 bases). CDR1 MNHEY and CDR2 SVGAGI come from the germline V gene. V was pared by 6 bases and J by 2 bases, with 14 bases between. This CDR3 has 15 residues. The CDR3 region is CASSLRGVPYNEQFF. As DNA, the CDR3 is TGTGCCAGCAGCCTTCGCGGGGTCCCCTACAATGAGCAGTTCTTC.

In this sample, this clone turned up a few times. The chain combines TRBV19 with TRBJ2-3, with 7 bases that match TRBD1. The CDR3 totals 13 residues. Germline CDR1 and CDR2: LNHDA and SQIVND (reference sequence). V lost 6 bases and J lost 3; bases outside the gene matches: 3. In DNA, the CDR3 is TGTGCCAGTAGCTCACAGGGGACAGATACGCAGTATTTT. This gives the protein CASSSQGTDTQYF.

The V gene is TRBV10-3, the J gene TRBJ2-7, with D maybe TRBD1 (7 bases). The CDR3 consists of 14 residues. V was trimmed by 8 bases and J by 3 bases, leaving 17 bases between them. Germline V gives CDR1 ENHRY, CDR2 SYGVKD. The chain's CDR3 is CAIGQGGVGYEQYF. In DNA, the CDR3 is TGTGCCATCGGCCAGGGGGGCGTCGGCTACGAGCAGTACTTC.

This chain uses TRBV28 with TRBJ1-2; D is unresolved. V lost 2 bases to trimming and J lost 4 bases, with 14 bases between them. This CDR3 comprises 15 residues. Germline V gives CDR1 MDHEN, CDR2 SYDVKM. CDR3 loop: CASSLGSVEGYGYTF. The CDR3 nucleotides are TGTGCCAGCAGTTTAGGTTCGGTGGAGGGCTATGGCTACACCTTC.

The CDR3 reads CASSQDRGGSPLHF. Written as DNA, the CDR3 is TGTGCCAGCAGTCAGGACAGGGGCGGTTCACCCCTCCACTTT. The chain recombines TRBV6-5 with TRBJ1-6; TRBD1 agrees at 9 bases. V shed 5 bases, J shed 9 bases, and the junction held 5 bases outside the gene matches. This CDR3 is built from 14 residues. CDR1 is MNHEY and CDR2 is SVGAGI in the germline V gene.

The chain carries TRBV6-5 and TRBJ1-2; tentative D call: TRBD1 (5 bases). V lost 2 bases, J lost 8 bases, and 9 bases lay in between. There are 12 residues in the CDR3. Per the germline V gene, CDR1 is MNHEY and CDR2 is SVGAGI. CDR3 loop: CASSYGGGGYTF. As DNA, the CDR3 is TGTGCCAGCAGTTACGGCGGGGGAGGCTACACCTTC.

CDR3 in DNA: TGTGCCAGCAGCACGACAGGGCCTGGAAACACCATATATTTT. This encodes CASSTTGPGNTIYF. This chain connects TRBV5-6 to TRBJ1-3; 7 bases map to TRBD1. Germline V CDR1 and CDR2: SGHDT, YYEEEE. CDR3 size: 14 residues. V was pared by 4 bases and J by 2 bases, with 3 bases of the junction left unmatched.

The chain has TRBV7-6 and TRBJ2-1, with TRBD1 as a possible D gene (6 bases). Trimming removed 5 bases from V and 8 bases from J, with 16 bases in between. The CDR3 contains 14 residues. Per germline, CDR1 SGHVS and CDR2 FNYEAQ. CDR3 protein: CASSSRRRGHEQFF. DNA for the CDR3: TGTGCCAGCAGCAGCCGCCGCAGGGGCCATGAGCAGTTCTTC.

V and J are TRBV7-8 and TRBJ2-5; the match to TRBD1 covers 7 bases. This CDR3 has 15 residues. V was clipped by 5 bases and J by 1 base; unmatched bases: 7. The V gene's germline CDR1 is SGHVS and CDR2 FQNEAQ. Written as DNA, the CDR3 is TGTGCCAGCAGCCACAACCGGGACAGCCAAGAGACCCAGTACTTC. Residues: CASSHNRDSQETQYF.

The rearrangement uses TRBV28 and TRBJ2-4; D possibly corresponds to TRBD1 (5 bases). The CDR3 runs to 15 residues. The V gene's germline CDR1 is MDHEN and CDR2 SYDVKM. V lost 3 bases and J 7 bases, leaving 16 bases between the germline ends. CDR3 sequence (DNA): TGTGCCAGCAGTTTGGAAGGGGCGAACGGTAACATTCAGTACTTC. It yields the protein CASSLEGANGNIQYF. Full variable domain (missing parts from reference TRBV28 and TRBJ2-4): DVKVTQSSRYLVKRTGEKVFLECVQDMDHENMFWYRQDPGLGLRLIYFSYDVKMKEKGDIPEGYSVSREKKERFSLILESASTNQTSMYLCASSLEGANGNIQYFGAGTRLSVL.

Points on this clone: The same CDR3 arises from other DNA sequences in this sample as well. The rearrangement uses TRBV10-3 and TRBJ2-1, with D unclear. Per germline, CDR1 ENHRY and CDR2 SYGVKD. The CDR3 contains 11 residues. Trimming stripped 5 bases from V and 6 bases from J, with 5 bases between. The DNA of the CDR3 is TGTGCCATCAGTCTAGGCAATGAGCAGTTCTTC. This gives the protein CAISLGNEQFF.